Below, 12 T cell receptor beta chains from the same sample are listed, as sequenced in a study of CD8+ T cells in alopecia areata. TCR sequencing used cDNA made by reverse transcription of extracted RNA. Profiled with immunoSEQ multiplex PCR; TCRdb holds only in-frame clones, not every one. Here the sample spans just over 30,000 clones, around 62% being singletons. Sequenced sample: NKG2D-high CD8+ T cells sorted from blood. These receptors were collected from a human donor with alopecia areata.

This clone was seen more than once but under ten times. This sequence joins TRBV7-9 and TRBJ2-7; 13 positions agree with TRBD2. Germline values: CDR1 SEHNR, CDR2 FQNEAQ (reference sequence). This CDR3 contains 16 residues. The J segment lost 2 bases and the V segment lost 5 bases, leaving 6 bases of the junction unmatched. CDR3 residues: CASSPRGTSGAYEQYF. CDR3 in DNA: TGTGCCAGCAGCCCGCGCGGGACTAGCGGGGCCTACGAGCAGTACTTC.

The chain couples TRBV9 to TRBJ2-3, with unresolved D. The CDR3 length is 12 residues. The V gene lost 2 bases and the J gene lost 6 bases, with 7 bases spanning the gap. The V gene's germline CDR1 is SGDLS and CDR2 YYNGEE. Here the CDR3 reads CASSVRLDTQYF. The CDR3 DNA follows: TGTGCCAGCAGCGTGCGTTTGGATACGCAGTATTTT.

This sequence joins TRBV4-1 and TRBJ2-1; a weak D match, TRBD2 (5 bases). Trimming pared 4 bases from V and 0 bases from J, leaving 7 bases between. Germline-derived CDR1 and CDR2 are MGHRA and YSYEKL. This CDR3 spans 14 amino acids. The CDR3 region has the DNA TGCGCCAGCAGCCTAGCGATCTCCTACAATGAGCAGTTCTTC. Translation: CASSLAISYNEQFF.

This clone is classed as medium-sized. V is TRBV7-9 and J is TRBJ1-1; possible D gene TRBD1, 5 bases. V was clipped by 3 bases and J by 1 base, with 9 bases between them. CDR3 length: 14 residues. Germline CDR1 and CDR2: SEHNR and FQNEAQ (reference sequence). The CDR3 nucleotides read TGTGCCAGCAGCTTTGAGGGGCAGAACACTGAAGCTTTCTTT. Its translation is CASSFEGQNTEAFF.

This clone has just a few counts. The chain joins TRBV27 to TRBJ1-2; 8 bases agree with TRBD1. After removal of 3 bases from V and 4 bases from J, the junction contained 1 base not matched to a gene. Germline V CDR1 and CDR2: MNHEY, SMNVEV (reference sequence). The CDR3 is 13 residues long. The CDR3 DNA reads as TGTGCCAGCAGTTTTACAGGGGGCTATGGCTACACCTTC. Translation gives CASSFTGGYGYTF.

CDR3 nucleotide sequence: TGTGCCACCCAGTTGGGGAGGGTCACAGATACGCAGTATTTT. Translated: CATQLGRVTDTQYF. V is TRBV27 and J is TRBJ2-3; 7 bases map to TRBD2. Germline assignment: CDR1 MNHEY and CDR2 SMNVEV (reference sequence). This CDR3 has 14 amino acids. Trimming removed 10 bases from V and 2 bases from J; junction bases left unmatched: 9.

The chain employs TRBV27 and TRBJ2-1; 13 bases are shared with TRBD2. The trim removed 8 bases at V and 7 bases at J, leaving 5 bases unmatched. Germline V CDR1 and CDR2: MNHEY, SMNVEV (reference sequence). This CDR3 region has 14 residues. The CDR3 DNA sequence: TGTGCCAGCCGGGGACTAGCGGGGTTGAATGAGCAGTTCTTC. Its translation is CASRGLAGLNEQFF.

In nucleotides, the CDR3 is TGTGCCAGCAGCCAAGCAGCTCTCGAGCAGTACTTC. Encoded protein: CASSQAALEQYF. The chain employs TRBV7-9 and TRBJ2-5; D not certain. The DNA end lines up better with TRBJ2-7; the J call may be wrong. The CDR3 loop spans 12 amino acids. Germline V CDR1 and CDR2: SEHNR, FQNEAQ (reference sequence).

The rearrangement joins TRBV4-3 to TRBJ2-7; D is undetermined. The germline CDR1 and CDR2 sequences are LGHNA and YSLEER. Trimming took 1 base from V and 1 from J, leaving 8 bases between them. The CDR3 spans 14 residues. CDR3 sequence (DNA): TGCGCCAGCAGCCAAGGGTCGGCATCCTACGAGCAGTACTTC. Amino acids: CASSQGSASYEQYF.

In its sample, this clone ranks as medium-sized. This chain joins TRBV7-9 and TRBJ1-6; TRBD1 matches at 7 bases. V was clipped by 5 bases and J by 9 bases; unmatched bases: 7. CDR1 is SEHNR and CDR2 is FQNEAQ in the germline V gene (reference sequence). CDR3 length: 14 residues. CDR3 amino acids: CASSRTGDASPLHF. CDR3 nucleotide sequence: TGTGCCAGCAGCCGAACAGGGGATGCTTCACCCCTCCACTTT.

This rearrangement joins TRBV2 to TRBJ1-1; 7 bases match TRBD1. The V and J ends lost 6 bases and 7 bases, in that order; junction bases with no gene match: 8. Per the germline V gene, CDR1 is SNHLY and CDR2 is FYNNEI. This CDR3 is built from 13 residues. CDR3 residues: CASSRTQGDEAFF. DNA for the CDR3: TGTGCCAGCAGCAGGACCCAGGGGGATGAAGCTTTCTTT. The whole variable domain, filled in from reference TRBV2 and TRBJ1-1, reads EPEVTQTPSHQVTQMGQEVILRCVPISNHLYFYWYRQILGQKVEFLVSFYNNEISEKSEIFDDQFSVERPDGSNFTLKIRSTKLEDSAMYFCASSRTQGDEAFFGQGTRLTVV.

As for this clone: Its ends do not fully match the called genes, so a read error is possible. Other DNA sequences in the same sample also yield this CDR3. The V gene is TRBV30, the J gene TRBJ2-7, with a weak D call TRBD2 (6 bases). The CDR3 spans 12 residues. Germline CDR1 is GTSNPN and CDR2 is SVGIG (reference sequence). The CDR3 here is CAWSQRGWEQYF. Here the CDR3 DNA reads TGTGCTTGGAGTCAACGGGGGTGGGAGCAGTACTTC.